This T cell receptor beta chain was observed in a study of beta chain features in type 1 diabetes. Study at large: Across every sample, 107,917,701 sorted cells were examined in total.

This clone occurred a few times. As yet, its antigen is unknown. Whole-study findings and limits: Shortening of TCRB CDR3s, moderate but significant, appeared in all four CD4+ subsets of Type 1 diabetes patients. Because the template was cDNA, high-expressing cells might be over-represented.

The isolated RNA, all of it, was reverse transcribed, so expressed TCRB transcripts were what got sequenced. Repertoires were generated with immunoSEQ multiplex PCR, while TCRdb's copy carries only in-frame clones and drops some. The sample has around 160,000 clones, about 44% seen once. Specimen: Tregs from blood. The source of this sequence is a young man in good health.

The CDR3 DNA reads TGTGCCAGCAGCTCCCCCCTTATCTACGAGCAGTACTTC. Protein product: CASSSPLIYEQYF. J is TRBJ2-7 and V is TRBV7-8; D is undetermined. CDR1 and CDR2 from the germline V gene are SGHVS and FQNEAQ. This CDR3 comprises 13 residues. With 4 bases removed from V and 3 bases from J, the gap between germline ends came to 10 bases.